The following is a T cell receptor beta chain sequence with its context. Its antigen is unknown. The sample is drawn from a study of CD8 T cells in Susac syndrome. General study results and limits: In Susac syndrome, CD8+ expansion was highest in TEMRA and active disease.

Trimming pared 2 bases from V and 0 bases from J, leaving 7 bases between. Germline loops: CDR1 SGHNT, CDR2 YYREEE (reference sequence). The CDR3 extends over 14 amino acids. Sequencing of TCR beta was performed on blood CD8+ T cells and on blood CD4+ T cells. RNA in amounts of about 0.5 to 1 ug was reverse transcribed with random hexamers. The amplification used immunoSEQ multiplex PCR on TCR beta CDR3; it spanned 54 Vbeta and 13 Jbeta. TCRdb re-called the immunoSEQ multiplex PCR reads with MiXCR, one entry per CDR3 protein. The top ten clones hold approximately 1% of a sample with fewer than 90,000 distinct CDR3 sequences, 85% to 95% of them seen once.

Sequenced sample: CD8+ T cells from PBMCs. The chain is built from TRBV5-4 and TRBJ2-3, with D possibly being TRBD2 (6 bases). The receptor's source is a human donor with Susac syndrome. The chain's CDR3 is CASSFGGSTDTQYF. The CDR3 bases are TGTGCCAGCAGCTTCGGGGGAAGCACAGATACGCAGTATTTT.